This entry concerns a single TCR beta chain. The antigen is not known. These data belong to a study of shared clonotypes between healthy human individuals. The study's findings and limits: Relative to memory subsets, naive subsets generally showed larger estimated richness. Against clonotypes common to all four donors, non-shared ones had lower generation probabilities.

Naivety among CD8 cells was defined by CD45RO negativity and positive CCR7 selection, thereby excluding terminally differentiated effector memory CD45RA+ cells. Assay: immunoSEQ multiplex PCR; the TCRdb copy retains only in-frame clones and omits some. The table includes around 1.9 million clones, over 85% detected once. Germline loops: CDR1 LNHDA, CDR2 SQIVND (reference sequence). V lost 9 bases and J lost 4, with 10 bases in between. The CDR3 is made up of 12 amino acids. V and J are TRBV19 and TRBJ1-3; D remains unclear. The sequencing sample was made of naive CD8+ T cells from PBMCs. The clonotype originates from a man younger than 35 in good health. Some clones in this sample may be carry-over from other donors' samples. The CDR3: CASGQVGNTIYF. DNA of the CDR3: TGTGCCAGCGGGCAGGTGGGAAACACCATATATTTT.